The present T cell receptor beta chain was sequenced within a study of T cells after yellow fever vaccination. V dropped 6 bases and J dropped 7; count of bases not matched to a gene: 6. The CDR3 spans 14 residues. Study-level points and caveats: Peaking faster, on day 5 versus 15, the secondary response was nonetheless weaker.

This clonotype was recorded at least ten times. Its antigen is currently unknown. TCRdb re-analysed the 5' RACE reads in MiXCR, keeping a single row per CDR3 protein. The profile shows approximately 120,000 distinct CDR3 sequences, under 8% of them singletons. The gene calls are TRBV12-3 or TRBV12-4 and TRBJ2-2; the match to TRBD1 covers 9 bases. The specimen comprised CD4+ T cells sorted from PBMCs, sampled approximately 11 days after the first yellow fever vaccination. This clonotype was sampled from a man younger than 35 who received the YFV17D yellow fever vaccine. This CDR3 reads CASRRTGGVGELFF. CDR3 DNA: TGTGCCAGCAGACGTACAGGGGGCGTCGGGGAGCTGTTTTTT.